A selection of T cell receptor beta chains follows, all from one sample in a study of T cell responses to AZD1222 COVID-19 vaccine. Measured with immunoSEQ multiplex PCR; TCRdb has only the in-frame clones, and not every one. Among fewer than 200,000 clones listed, around 90% were seen once. Sequenced here: peripheral blood, sampled on day 0 of AZD1222 vaccination. These receptors came from an adult in good health. Each CDR3 is given with its conserved first and last residue. The D gene is left open where the match is weak. Clone size is stated in some rows and not others, as once, few, many or a class when expanded.

J | size | V | D | DNA | CDR3
TRBJ2-7 | NA | TRBV6-5 | NA | TGTGCCAGCACCTTACGGGGGTTCCCCCCCGACGAGCAGTACTTC | CASTLRGFPPDEQYF
TRBJ1-5 | NA | TRBV3-1/TRBV3-2 | NA | TGTGCCAGCAGCCAAGTGGGAGGTCAGCCCCAGCATTTT | CASSQVGGQPQHF
TRBJ1-1 | once | TRBV29-1 | NA | TGCAGCGTTTGGACGGGGAACACTGAAGCTTTCTTT | CSVWTGNTEAFF
TRBJ2-2 | NA | TRBV14 | NA | TGTGCCAGCAGCCCACTGGGACCTAGCACCGGGGAGCTGTTTTTT | CASSPLGPSTGELFF
TRBJ2-1 | NA | TRBV19 | TRBD1 | TGTGCCAGTAGCCTGGCAGGGGGCCTCAATGAGCAGTTCTTC | CASSLAGGLNEQFF
TRBJ2-1 | NA | TRBV18 | NA | TGTGCCAGCTCGAGGGGCTGGTACAATGAGCAGTTCTTC | CASSRGWYNEQFF
TRBJ2-7 | NA | TRBV5-1 | TRBD1 | TGCGCCAGCAGCGCCGGGACAGTGGGTCCCGGGGAGCAGTACTTC | CASSAGTVGPGEQYF
TRBJ1-6 | once | TRBV5-4 | NA | TGTGCCAGCAGCTTGGGGTCGAGCTCCTATAATTCACCCCTCCACTTT | CASSLGSSSYNSPLHF
TRBJ2-5 | NA | TRBV4-2 | TRBD2 | TGTGCCAGCAGCCAAGATTGGTCTGCGGGAGGGGGAGAGACCCAGTACTTC | CASSQDWSAGGGETQYF
TRBJ1-1 | NA | TRBV19 | NA | TGTGCCAGTACCTTCGCCCGGGGAGAGGGCACTGAAGCTTTCTTT | CASTFARGEGTEAFF
TRBJ2-1 | once | TRBV7-9 | NA | TGTGCCAGCAGCTTTGGGGCGTACAATGAGCAGTTCTTC | CASSFGAYNEQFF
TRBJ2-7 | NA | TRBV3-1/TRBV3-2 | TRBD1 | TGTGCCAGCAGCCTATCCCCGGGACAGGGAGGCTACGAGCAGTACTTC | CASSLSPGQGGYEQYF
TRBJ1-1 | NA | TRBV30 | NA | TGTGCCTGGAGTGTAATGGGCCGATTCACTGAAGCTTTCTTT | CAWSVMGRFTEAFF
TRBJ2-1 | NA | TRBV30 | TRBD2 | TGTGCCTGGAAACAACGATTAGCGGGAGATTACAATGAGCAGTTCTTC | CAWKQRLAGDYNEQFF
TRBJ1-2 | few | TRBV5-1 | NA | TGCGCCAGCAGCCCCGCCAGGGCGGACGGCTATGGCTACACCTTC | CASSPARADGYGYTF
TRBJ2-5 | NA | TRBV18 | NA | TGTGCCAGCTCACTTAATTTTGGAGAGACCCAGTACTTC | CASSLNFGETQYF
TRBJ1-6 | NA | TRBV2 | TRBD1 | TGTGCCAGCATAAGACAGGGGGCTTCCTATAATTCACCCCTCCACTTT | CASIRQGASYNSPLHF
TRBJ2-7 | NA | TRBV6-6 | TRBD1 | TGTGCCAGCAGTCCCCGCCGATTTATGGGATCGGTCTACAGGGGCTACGAGCAGTACTTC | CASSPRRFMGSVYRGYEQYF
TRBJ1-2 | NA | TRBV7-9 | TRBD1 | TGTGCCAGCAGCTTATTCGGGACAGGGTTGCGGGGCTACACCTTC | CASSLFGTGLRGYTF
TRBJ2-1 | NA | TRBV4-1 | NA | TGCGCCAGCAGCCAAGATGGATGGGGCCATGGGTGGAATGAGCAGTTCTTC | CASSQDGWGHGWNEQFF
TRBJ1-2 | NA | TRBV28 | NA | TGTGCCAGCAGTTTAGAGGCAGGGGCTAACTATGGCTACACCTTC | CASSLEAGANYGYTF
TRBJ1-2 | NA | TRBV14 | NA | TGTGCCAGCAGCCAAGTGGGCTCCAACTATGGCTACACCTTC | CASSQVGSNYGYTF
TRBJ2-2 | NA | TRBV6-5 | TRBD2 | TGTGCCAGCAGTTACTCGGGACTAGCTGGGACCGGGGAGCTGTTTTTT | CASSYSGLAGTGELFF
TRBJ1-5 | NA | TRBV10-1 | NA | TGCGCCAGCAACGGGGGGACATCGAATCAGCCCCAGCATTTT | CASNGGTSNQPQHF
TRBJ2-5 | NA | TRBV7-9 | NA | TGTGCCAGCAGCTTAGATCGGGGCGTGGCGCCCCAGTACTTC | CASSLDRGVAPQYF
TRBJ2-3 | NA | TRBV5-1 | NA | TGCGCCAGCAGCTCCCAACCCGGGCAGGGAGATACGCAGTATTTT | CASSSQPGQGDTQYF
TRBJ1-2 | NA | TRBV5-1 | NA | TGCGCCAGCAGCTTGGCCATTTCGGGTCATGGCTACACCTTC | CASSLAISGHGYTF
TRBJ2-3 | NA | TRBV7-6 | TRBD1 | TGTGCCAGCAGCGCCGCCGGGGGACAGGGATTGGATACGCAGTATTTT | CASSAAGGQGLDTQYF
TRBJ2-3 | NA | TRBV7-3 | NA | TGTGCCAGCAGCTTCTTTGGAGATACGCAGTATTTT | CASSFFGDTQYF
TRBJ2-7 | NA | TRBV4-1 | TRBD2 | TGCGCCAGCAGCCAAGACCGGACTAGCGGGTACGAGCAGTACTTC | CASSQDRTSGYEQYF
TRBJ2-5 | once | TRBV5-1 | NA | TGCGCCAGCAGCTTAGGAGCGAACCAAGAGACCCAGTACTTC | CASSLGANQETQYF
TRBJ2-2 | NA | TRBV5-1 | NA | TGCGCCAGCAGCTATCGGACAGGAGGGGCCGGGGAGCTGTTTTTT | CASSYRTGGAGELFF
TRBJ1-1 | NA | TRBV6-5 | NA | TGTGCCAGCAGCCACGCAGGGAAAGAAGCTTTCTTT | CASSHAGKEAFF
TRBJ2-5 | NA | TRBV2 | NA | TGTGCCAGCAGTGAAGGGGCAGGGGTGGAGACCCAGTACTTC | CASSEGAGVETQYF
TRBJ2-1 | NA | TRBV5-1 | NA | TGCGCCAGCAGCTTGGGGGCAGGGAACAATGAGCAGTTCTTC | CASSLGAGNNEQFF
TRBJ1-5 | NA | TRBV4-2 | NA | TGTGCCAGCAGCCAAGATATGGGAGGGTCGCGCAATCAGCCCCAGCATTTT | CASSQDMGGSRNQPQHF
TRBJ2-1 | NA | TRBV3-1/TRBV3-2 | NA | TGTGCCAGCAGCCAGGGGAGGGGGCCTTACAATGAGCAGTTCTTC | CASSQGRGPYNEQFF
TRBJ2-7 | NA | TRBV30 | NA | TGTGCCTGGAATTCTCAAAGGTACGAGCAGTACTTC | CAWNSQRYEQYF
TRBJ2-7 | NA | TRBV30 | NA | TGTGCCTGGAGTCCCGGACAGACCTACGAGCAGTACTTC | CAWSPGQTYEQYF
TRBJ2-1 | NA | TRBV25-1 | NA | TGTGCCAGCAGTGAATATACTGGCAGCAGCTCCTACAATGAGCAGTTCTTC | CASSEYTGSSSYNEQFF
TRBJ1-2 | NA | TRBV5-1 | TRBD1 | TGCGCCAGCAGCCGCGGGACAGTAGAATATGGCTACACCTTC | CASSRGTVEYGYTF
TRBJ1-6 | NA | TRBV4-1 | TRBD1 | TGCGCCAGCAGCCCCTGGACAGGGGGACGTACACCCCTCCACTTT | CASSPWTGGRTPLHF
TRBJ1-2 | NA | TRBV5-6 | NA | TGTGCCAGCAGCTTGAATAGCTATGGCTACACCTTC | CASSLNSYGYTF
TRBJ1-1 | NA | TRBV15 | NA | TGTGCCACCAGCAGACAGGGAAACACTGAAGCTTTCTTT | CATSRQGNTEAFF
TRBJ2-7 | NA | TRBV4-2 | NA | TGTGCCAGCAGCCGGGTCCCATACGAGCAGTACTTC | CASSRVPYEQYF
TRBJ2-2 | NA | TRBV2 | NA | TGTGCCAGCAACGACGACAGATCGAACACCGGGGAGCTGTTTTTT | CASNDDRSNTGELFF
TRBJ2-2 | NA | TRBV5-1 | NA | TGCGCCAGCAGCTTAGGAGACCTACCGTCCCAGGAGCTGTTTTTT | CASSLGDLPSQELFF
TRBJ1-1 | NA | TRBV18 | NA | TGTGCCAGCTCACCGGACTCCTCGAACACTGAAGCTTTCTTT | CASSPDSSNTEAFF
TRBJ2-7 | NA | TRBV6-2/TRBV6-3 | TRBD2 | TGTGCCAGCAGTTACTTCTTTCTGGGTAGCGGGAGCTACGAGCAGTACTTC | CASSYFFLGSGSYEQYF
TRBJ2-7 | NA | TRBV6-5 | NA | TGTGCCAGCACGATCCCTTACGAGCAGTACTTC | CASTIPYEQYF
TRBJ2-2 | NA | TRBV30 | TRBD2 | TGTGCCTGGAGTGGCCAGGCGTGGACTAGAGCCGGGGAGCTGTTTTTT | CAWSGQAWTRAGELFF
TRBJ2-7 | few | TRBV27 | NA | TGTGCCAGCAGTTTAGCAGCGACCTACGAGCAGTACTTC | CASSLAATYEQYF
TRBJ2-3 | NA | TRBV5-4 | TRBD2 | TGTGCCAGCAGCCGGCGAGGACTAGCGGACACAGATACGCAGTATTTT | CASSRRGLADTDTQYF
TRBJ2-5 | once | TRBV27 | TRBD2 | TGTGCCAGCAGTCCTGGAAGCGGGGGGGCCCGAGAGACCCAGTACTTC | CASSPGSGGARETQYF
TRBJ2-1 | NA | TRBV6-5 | NA | TGTGCCAGCACCCTTTCCGGGCCCGCCTACAATGAGCAGTTCTTC | CASTLSGPAYNEQFF
TRBJ2-7 | NA | TRBV5-4 | NA | TGTGCCAGCAGCTTTAGTACTAGGCCCGCTTCCTACGAGCAGTACTTC | CASSFSTRPASYEQYF
TRBJ1-6 | few | TRBV27 | NA | TGTGCCAGCAGTTCGCAGGGATTGCGGAATTCACCCCTCCACTTT | CASSSQGLRNSPLHF